This T cell receptor beta chain was recorded in a study of control samples from healthy donors and cancer patients (dated by TCRdb to the early 2020s). There are 13 amino acids in the CDR3, from cysteine to phenylalanine inclusive. Of all the DNA, just the CDR3 is kept, 39 bases in frame from base 1. V trim: 6 bases; J trim: 10 bases; unmatched bases: 7. The protocol used for the library was the immunoSEQ multiplex PCR assay. The clones in this table, taken by TCRdb from immuneACCESS, are in-frame only. Not every clone is retained; where verified, under half of the shortfall comes from an unresolved V gene, and the cause of the rest is unknown. A total of approximately 92,000 clones appear in this sample, 93% of them only once. The ten top clones hold over 1.3% of the sample. A remark on this clone: Its antigen is still unknown. Base qualities are not at hand, and no much larger clone is one base apart.

The chain links TRBV12-3 or TRBV12-4 with TRBJ1-1; 11 middle bases align to TRBD1. The source is a woman aged 25 to 39 in good health. Material for sequencing was blood. The CDR3 protein: CASRLGQGAGAFF. The DNA sequence reads TGTGCCAGCAGGCTCGGACAGGGGGCCGGAGCTTTCTTT.